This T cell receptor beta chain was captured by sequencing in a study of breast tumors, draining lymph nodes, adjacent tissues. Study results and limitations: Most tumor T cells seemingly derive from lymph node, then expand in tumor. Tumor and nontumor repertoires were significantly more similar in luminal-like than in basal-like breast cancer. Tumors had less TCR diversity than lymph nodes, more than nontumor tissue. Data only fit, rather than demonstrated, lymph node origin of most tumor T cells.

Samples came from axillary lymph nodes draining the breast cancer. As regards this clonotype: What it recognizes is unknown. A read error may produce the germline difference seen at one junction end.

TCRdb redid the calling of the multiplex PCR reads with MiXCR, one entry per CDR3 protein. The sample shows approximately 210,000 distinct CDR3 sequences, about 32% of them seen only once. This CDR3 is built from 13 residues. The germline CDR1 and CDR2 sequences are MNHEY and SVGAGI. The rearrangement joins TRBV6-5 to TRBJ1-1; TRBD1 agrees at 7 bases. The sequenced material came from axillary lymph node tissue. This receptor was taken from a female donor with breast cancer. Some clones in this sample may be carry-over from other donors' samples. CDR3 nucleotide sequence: TGTGCCAGCAGTATGACAGGGAACGCTGAAGCTTTCTTT. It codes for CASSMTGNAEAFF.